This TCR beta chain was observed in a study of T cells in Graves' hyperthyroidism and ophthalmopathy. The CDR3 regions of TCR beta were amplified from RNA transcripts. A first-round RT-PCR of the TCR CDR3 used the HTBI primer set. TCRdb redid the calling of the multiplex PCR reads with MiXCR, one entry per CDR3 protein. The sample has around 400,000 distinct CDR3 sequences; roughly 13% are singletons. Many counts were recorded for this clonotype. This CDR3 comprises 13 residues. Trimming removed 1 base at V and 2 bases at J, with 6 bases between. Germline V CDR1 and CDR2: LGHDT, YNNKEL (reference sequence). Every diagnosis used clinical symptoms, serum thyroxine and TRAb, thyroid ultrasound and orbital computed tomography.

The sequence derives from a woman aged 18-30 years with Graves' hyperthyroidism. The sequencing input was blood. J is TRBJ2-7 and V is TRBV3-1, with D unresolved. This chain's CDR3 is CASSQGVAYEQYF. CDR3 nucleotides: TGTGCCAGCAGCCAAGGGGTGGCCTACGAGCAGTACTTC.